This TCR beta chain was documented in a study of cytomegalovirus exposure and HLA in healthy donors. The PCR ran on 60 Vbeta and 13 Jbeta primers. Measured with immunoSEQ multiplex PCR; TCRdb has only the in-frame clones, and not every one. This table holds roughly 110,000 clones, approximately 78% found once. This clone has a single count. Its antigen is unknown. The V gene lost 1 base and the J gene lost 8 bases, with 11 bases spanning the gap. CDR1 and CDR2 from the germline V gene are SGHVS and FQNEAQ. The CDR3 consists of 14 residues. Study outcomes and limitations: When the data were analyzed later, several of the most significant clusters appeared to be linked to common viral pathogens.

This receptor was taken from a man aged 25 to 40 in good health and CMV-seropositive. The sequenced material came from PBMCs. This chain joins TRBV7-8 and TRBJ2-2; the D gene is possibly TRBD1 (6 bases). CDR3 nucleotides: TGTGCCAGCAGCTTAGGGTCAGGACAGGGGGAGCTGTTTTTT. Translated: CASSLGSGQGELFF.